A selection of T cell receptor beta chains follows, all from one sample in a study of human T cells and chemical hapten exposure. Each CDR3 protein is one row after TCRdb ran MiXCR on the RACE reads. The table records about 340,000 distinct CDR3 sequences, approximately 6.9% of them present only once. Specimen: whole blood, collected in connection with sensitization to the hapten diphenylcyclopropenone (DPC). The source is a woman aged 18-29 years with alopecia areata. Some clones in this sample may be carry-over from other donors' samples. Each CDR3 is given with its conserved first and last residue. Fields, in order: J gene, clone size, D gene, V gene, CDR3 protein, CDR3 DNA. D genes are given only for firm matches. Rows may omit the clone size; those that give it use once, few, many or a size class.

>TRBJ2-7|many|.|TRBV6-5
CASSYSVLGTYEQYF
TGTGCCAGCAGTTACTCGGTTCTAGGGACCTACGAGCAGTACTTC
>TRBJ1-5|.|.|TRBV7-9
CASSFEPTQPQHF
TGTGCCAGCAGCTTCGAACCGACTCAGCCCCAGCATTTT
>TRBJ2-5|few|.|TRBV18
CASSRGNRHQETQYF
TGTGCCAGCTCACGGGGTAACAGGCACCAAGAGACCCAGTACTTC
>TRBJ2-7|few|.|TRBV28
CASRLQGGEQYF
TGTGCCAGCAGGCTGCAGGGGGGCGAGCAGTACTTC
>TRBJ1-1|few|.|TRBV7-3
CASSKNSADTEAFF
TGTGCCAGCAGCAAAAACTCGGCGGACACTGAAGCTTTCTTT
>TRBJ2-3|many|.|TRBV6-5
CASSPSRVGTQYF
TGTGCCAGCAGTCCGTCTAGAGTTGGTACGCAGTATTTT
>TRBJ1-5|.|.|TRBV6-6
CASNLDNRQPQHF
TGTGCCAGCAACCTGGACAATCGTCAGCCCCAGCATTTT
>TRBJ2-7|.|.|TRBV7-2
CASSLMDREFFEQYF
TGTGCCAGCAGCTTAATGGACAGAGAATTTTTTGAGCAGTACTTC
>TRBJ2-3|many|TRBD2|TRBV9
CASSPPWGGPQTDTQYF
TGTGCCAGCAGCCCTCCATGGGGAGGGCCCCAAACAGATACGCAGTATTTT
>TRBJ1-2|few|.|TRBV18
CASSPTYGYTF
TGTGCCAGCTCACCGACCTATGGCTACACCTTC
>TRBJ2-2|few|TRBD1|TRBV12-3/TRBV12-4
CASSPQAGGGGELFF
TGTGCCAGCAGTCCCCAGGCAGGGGGCGGGGGGGAGCTGTTTTTT
>TRBJ2-3|many|TRBD1|TRBV20-1
CSADKDRGTDTQYF
TGCAGTGCGGATAAGGACAGGGGCACAGATACGCAGTATTTT
>TRBJ2-6|many|TRBD1|TRBV7-3
CASGRDRGSGANVLTF
TGTGCCAGCGGCCGGGACAGGGGGTCTGGGGCCAACGTCCTGACTTTC
>TRBJ2-2|.|TRBD2|TRBV29-1
CSGGTSLYGELFF
TGCAGCGGGGGGACTAGTCTTTACGGGGAGCTGTTTTTT
>TRBJ2-7|.|.|TRBV12-3/TRBV12-4
CASTRPDISYEQYF
TGTGCCAGCACCCGACCGGACATTTCCTACGAGCAGTACTTC
>TRBJ2-7|many|.|TRBV6-2/TRBV6-3
CASSPGTDFYEQYF
TGTGCCAGCAGTCCCGGGACGGACTTCTACGAGCAGTACTTC
>TRBJ1-1|many|.|TRBV18
CASSPDLNTEAFF
TGTGCCAGCTCCCCGGACCTTAACACTGAAGCTTTCTTT
>TRBJ2-2|many|TRBD1|TRBV19
CASIRTGGEWTGELFF
TGTGCCAGTATAAGGACAGGGGGCGAATGGACCGGGGAGCTGTTTTTT
>TRBJ1-5|.|TRBD1|TRBV5-6
CASSLLQGADQPQHF
TGTGCCAGCAGCTTGTTACAGGGGGCCGATCAGCCCCAGCATTTT
>TRBJ1-2|many|.|TRBV6-2/TRBV6-3
CASYDFGGSWAGYTF
TGTGCCAGCTACGACTTTGGGGGCTCATGGGCTGGCTACACCTTC
>TRBJ1-1|many|.|TRBV6-5
CASSYSGVMNTEAFF
TGTGCCAGCAGTTACTCCGGGGTCATGAACACTGAAGCTTTCTTT
>TRBJ1-3|.|.|TRBV5-1
CASSLAEGGNTIYF
TGCGCCAGCAGCTTGGCTGAAGGAGGAAACACCATATATTTT
>TRBJ1-4|.|TRBD1|TRBV7-8
CASSQRQGVDNEKLFF
TGTGCCAGCAGCCAAAGACAGGGGGTAGATAATGAAAAACTGTTTTTT
>TRBJ1-2|.|TRBD1|TRBV27
CASSLLWTGGALVYGYTF
TGTGCCAGCAGTCTCCTATGGACAGGGGGAGCCTTAGTCTATGGCTACACCTTC
>TRBJ2-5|few|TRBD1|TRBV6-6
CASSYHRGQETQYF
TGTGCCAGCAGTTACCACAGGGGGCAAGAGACCCAGTACTTC
>TRBJ1-2|few|TRBD1|TRBV6-5
CASSYLDRGTNYGYTF
TGTGCCAGCAGTTACTTAGACAGGGGCACCAACTATGGCTACACCTTC
>TRBJ2-3|.|.|TRBV4-2
CASSQGSEGAGTDTQYF
TGTGCCAGCAGCCAAGGTTCGGAGGGGGCGGGCACAGATACGCAGTATTTT
>TRBJ2-6|once|.|TRBV2
CASSESGDGANVLTF
TGTGCCAGCAGTGAATCAGGGGACGGGGCCAACGTCCTGACTTTC
>TRBJ2-1|.|.|TRBV2
CASSQVSTYNEQFF
TGTGCCAGCAGTCAGGTCAGCACCTACAATGAGCAGTTCTTC
>TRBJ2-3|many|TRBD2|TRBV28
CASTMSGVTDTQYF
TGTGCCAGCACCATGAGCGGGGTTACAGATACGCAGTATTTT
>TRBJ2-3|many|TRBD1|TRBV11-3
CASSLRDRTTDTQYF
TGTGCCAGCAGCCTAAGGGACAGAACCACAGATACGCAGTATTTT
>TRBJ1-6|few|.|TRBV3-1
CASSQGIGSSPLHF
TGTGCCAGCAGCCAAGGCATAGGCAGTTCACCCCTCCACTTT
>TRBJ1-1|many|.|TRBV6-4
CASSDGGGRTEAFF
TGTGCCAGCAGTGATGGGGGCGGAAGGACTGAAGCTTTCTTT
>TRBJ2-5|.|.|TRBV7-3
CASSLLGGPEETQYF
TGTGCCAGCAGCTTACTGGGGGGGCCCGAAGAGACCCAGTACTTC
>TRBJ1-1|few|.|TRBV7-6
CASSLEGPAEAFF
TGTGCCAGCAGCTTAGAAGGGCCAGCTGAAGCTTTCTTT
>TRBJ2-1|.|.|TRBV20-1
CSARDLGGSSYNEQFF
TGCAGTGCTAGAGATCTCGGAGGGAGCTCCTACAATGAGCAGTTCTTC
>TRBJ2-3|few|.|TRBV7-2
CASSRRAGPDTQYF
TGTGCCAGCAGCCGCCGGGCCGGCCCAGATACGCAGTATTTT
>TRBJ1-2|.|.|TRBV7-2
CASSPETVGYTF
TGTGCCAGCAGCCCAGAAACGGTTGGCTACACCTTC
>TRBJ1-1|.|.|TRBV5-1
CASSGEQGIGTEAFF
TGCGCCAGCAGCGGGGAGCAGGGGATAGGGACTGAAGCTTTCTTT
>TRBJ1-1|.|.|TRBV29-1
CSVEDRGSWDTEAFF
TGCAGCGTTGAAGATCGAGGCAGCTGGGACACTGAAGCTTTCTTT
>TRBJ1-1|few|.|TRBV2
CASTEGTDTEAFF
TGTGCCAGCACCGAAGGGACGGATACTGAAGCTTTCTTT
>TRBJ1-1|few|TRBD1|TRBV6-2/TRBV6-3
CASTPGGSPEAFF
TGTGCCAGCACCCCAGGGGGTAGTCCTGAAGCTTTCTTT
>TRBJ2-4|few|.|TRBV20-1
CSATPGRGENIQYF
TGCAGTGCTACCCCGGGGAGAGGGGAAAACATTCAGTACTTC
>TRBJ1-5|.|TRBD1|TRBV20-1
CSAMGVSADRDQPQHF
TGCAGTGCTATGGGTGTTAGCGCGGACAGGGATCAGCCCCAGCATTTT
>TRBJ1-1|few|.|TRBV6-2/TRBV6-3
CASSRQRAFF
TGTGCCAGCAGTCGACAGCGAGCTTTCTTT
>TRBJ2-3|many|.|TRBV6-5
CASSYRVSADTQYF
TGTGCCAGCAGTTACCGGGTTAGCGCAGATACGCAGTATTTT
>TRBJ2-7|many|.|TRBV11-1
CASRPGDTTYEQYF
TGTGCCAGCAGACCCGGGGACACTACCTACGAGCAGTACTTC
>TRBJ2-7|many|TRBD1|TRBV12-3/TRBV12-4
CASRGTGRYEQYF
TGTGCCAGCAGGGGGACAGGGCGGTACGAGCAGTACTTC
>TRBJ2-3|many|TRBD1|TRBV5-1
CASSHGQGAPDTQYF
TGCGCCAGCAGCCACGGACAGGGGGCGCCGGATACGCAGTATTTT
>TRBJ2-1|.|.|TRBV6-5
CASSYSRGWEQFF
TGTGCCAGCAGTTACTCGAGGGGTTGGGAGCAGTTCTTC
>TRBJ2-3|few|.|TRBV25-1
CASSEYQGGSAELDTQYF
TGTGCCAGCAGTGAATACCAGGGGGGTAGCGCGGAACTCGATACGCAGTATTTT
>TRBJ2-5|few|.|TRBV6-2/TRBV6-3
CASSPEVPETQYF
TGTGCCAGCAGTCCTGAAGTCCCGGAGACCCAGTACTTC
>TRBJ2-3|few|TRBD1|TRBV6-5
CASSFDGQGSSSALSTDTQYF
TGTGCCAGCAGTTTCGATGGACAGGGCTCTAGCTCGGCCCTTAGCACAGATACGCAGTATTTT
>TRBJ2-5|.|.|TRBV12-3/TRBV12-4
CASGESRETQYF
TGTGCCAGCGGGGAATCCCGAGAGACCCAGTACTTC